This is a list of T cell receptor beta chains from one sample in a study of shared T cell receptors in the human thymus. Sequenced by immunoSEQ multiplex PCR; TCRdb stores in-frame clones only, minus some. The repertoire holds 650,000 to 950,000 clones, approximately 83% seen once, with about 0.0098% in the top ten. These records were also assigned to another study, of human thymus T cells.

Input material: thymocytes. The receptors here all came from a girl under three years old with a congenital heart defect. Both conserved end residues are part of each CDR3. A D gene is named only where the DNA matches it firmly. Expanded clones get a size class; other rows say once, few or many, or leave the size out.

v_call	d_call	j_call	clone_size	cdr3_nt	cdr3_aa
TRBV27	-	TRBJ1-6	-	TGTGCCAGCAGTTTGGAGGTTTCAGAGAGCTCCTATAATTCACCCCTCCACTTT	CASSLEVSESSYNSPLHF
TRBV6-1	-	TRBJ1-2	-	TGTGCCAGCAGTGAAATGGGACTGGGAAACTATGGCTACACCTTC	CASSEMGLGNYGYTF
TRBV19	-	TRBJ1-5	once	TGTGCCAGTAGTATTTCAGTTGTGTGGACTCGAGGTTTTCTCAATCAGCCCCAGCATTTT	CASSISVVWTRGFLNQPQHF
TRBV7-2	TRBD1	TRBJ2-5	-	TGTGCCAGCAGCACCAGCCAGGGGGCCCAAGAGACCCAGTACTTC	CASSTSQGAQETQYF
TRBV25-1	-	TRBJ2-2	-	TGTGCCAGCATTGACAGCACCGGGGAGCTGTTTTTT	CASIDSTGELFF
TRBV5-1	TRBD2	TRBJ2-3	once	TGCGCCAGCAGCTTGGGTGTGGGACTAGCGCCTCCGGGGCGCACAGATACGCAGTATTTT	CASSLGVGLAPPGRTDTQYF
TRBV5-6	-	TRBJ1-1	-	TGTGCCAGCAGCTTGGAGTGGTTAGTCTCGGGGGGCACTGAAGCTTTCTTT	CASSLEWLVSGGTEAFF
TRBV6-1	TRBD1	TRBJ1-5	once	TGTGCCAGCAGTGAATGGGACAGGGGGGGGAATCAGCCCCAGCATTTT	CASSEWDRGGNQPQHF
TRBV14	-	TRBJ2-3	few	TGTGCCAGCAGCCAAGAACCCATCCCTGGGGAGGGCACAGATACGCAGTATTTT	CASSQEPIPGEGTDTQYF
TRBV4-1	TRBD2	TRBJ2-5	-	TGCGCCAGCAGCCCTACATACAAAACCCGGGACTACTCGAGGGAGACCCAGTACTTC	CASSPTYKTRDYSRETQYF
TRBV5-1	TRBD1	TRBJ1-2	-	TGCGCCAGCAGCATGGACAGGGCGCGGGGCTACACCTTC	CASSMDRARGYTF
TRBV6-1	-	TRBJ1-2	-	TGTGCCAGCAGTGAAGTGAAGGGGGAAAAGGAGACCTTC	CASSEVKGEKETF
TRBV7-2	-	TRBJ1-3	-	TGTGCCAGCAGCTCTAGAGGAGACTCTGGAAACACCATATATTTT	CASSSRGDSGNTIYF
TRBV19	TRBD1	TRBJ1-3	-	TGTGCCAGTACAGCCAGGGGGCCTGGAAACACCATATATTTT	CASTARGPGNTIYF
TRBV5-1	-	TRBJ1-4	-	TGCGCCAGCAGCTTGTCTTCGGAGTACCGGGAGGGTTATGAAAAACTGTTTTTT	CASSLSSEYREGYEKLFF
TRBV5-5	-	TRBJ1-2	-	TGTGCCACCGCCGGGGGAACCTATGGCTACACCTTC	CATAGGTYGYTF
TRBV7-8	-	TRBJ2-3	-	TGTGCCAGCAGCTTAGCGCTTGCTGGGAGTGAAGATACGCAGTATTTT	CASSLALAGSEDTQYF
TRBV9	-	TRBJ2-1	-	TGTGCCAGCAGCGACGACTCGGATGGCGGGACAGATAATGAGCAGTTCTTC	CASSDDSDGGTDNEQFF
TRBV4-3	-	TRBJ1-2	-	TGCGCCAGCAGCCAAGATTTATGGGGGGGCTATGGCTACACCTTC	CASSQDLWGGYGYTF
TRBV12-5	-	TRBJ1-1	-	TGTGCTAGTGGTTTGGGGCCCTCTGAAGCTTTCTTT	CASGLGPSEAFF
TRBV7-9	TRBD2	TRBJ2-2	-	TGTGCCAGCAGCTTAGCGTACGATGAGAGCGGGGGTAGGACCGGGGAGCTGTTTTTT	CASSLAYDESGGRTGELFF
TRBV5-4	TRBD1	TRBJ2-7	-	TGTGCCAGCAGCTTGGGGACAGGGAACTACGAGCAGTACTTC	CASSLGTGNYEQYF
TRBV7-9	-	TRBJ1-1	once	TGTGCCAGCAGCTTAGTGGTTGACTCAAAAAGAAGGAACACTGAAGCTTTCTTT	CASSLVVDSKRRNTEAFF
TRBV5-1	-	TRBJ1-6	-	TGCGCCAGCAGCTTGGGTAGGGGGTACGATTCACCCCTCCACTTT	CASSLGRGYDSPLHF
TRBV28	-	TRBJ1-4	few	TGTGCCAGCAGTTTTTCCGGGAAACTTTATGAAAAACTGTTTTTT	CASSFSGKLYEKLFF
TRBV28	-	TRBJ2-7	-	TGTGCCAGCAGTACTCGACAGTACGAGCAGTACTTC	CASSTRQYEQYF
TRBV2	TRBD1	TRBJ1-2	-	TGTGCCAGCAAACATACAGGGGGTAAGGGCTACACCTTC	CASKHTGGKGYTF
TRBV9	-	TRBJ2-7	-	TGTGCCAGCAGCTTAACGACTAGTTTTAACGACGAGCAGTACTTC	CASSLTTSFNDEQYF
TRBV5-4	-	TRBJ1-3	-	TGTGCCAGCAGCTTGTACCCCCCCGGCTCTGGAAACACCATATATTTT	CASSLYPPGSGNTIYF
TRBV12-5	TRBD1	TRBJ1-2	-	TGTGCTAGTGGTTTGCCAATGGGACAGGCCTATGGCTACACCTTC	CASGLPMGQAYGYTF